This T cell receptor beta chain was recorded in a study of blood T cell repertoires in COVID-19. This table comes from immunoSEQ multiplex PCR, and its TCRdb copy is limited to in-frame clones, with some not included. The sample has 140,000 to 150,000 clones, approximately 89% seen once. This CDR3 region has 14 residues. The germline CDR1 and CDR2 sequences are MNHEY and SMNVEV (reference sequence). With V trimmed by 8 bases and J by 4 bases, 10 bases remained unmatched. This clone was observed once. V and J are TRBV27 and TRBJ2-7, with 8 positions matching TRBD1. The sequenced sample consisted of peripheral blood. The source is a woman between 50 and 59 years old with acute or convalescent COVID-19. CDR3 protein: CASAPGGFSYEQYF. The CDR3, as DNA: TGTGCCAGCGCCCCAGGGGGCTTTTCGTACGAGCAGTACTTC.